This TCR beta chain was identified during a study of patients and donors after allogeneic stem cell transplantation. MiXCR, run by TCRdb on the RT-PCR reads, gives a single entry per CDR3 protein. The table records 200,000 to 250,000 distinct CDR3 sequences, over 12% of them present only once. This TCR came from a human donor who was either an allogeneic HSCT recipient or a stem cell or donor lymphocyte infusion donor (not recorded which). It is not recorded whose cells these are; they may come from a transplant donor. The specimen was blood, either unsorted or a sorted T cell fraction (not recorded which).

Written as DNA, the CDR3 is TGTGCCAGCAGTCCGGGACTAGCGGGAGGCACCGGGACGCAGTATTTT. Its translation is CASSPGLAGGTGTQYF. V and J are TRBV12-3 or TRBV12-4 and TRBJ2-3, with 15 bases identical to TRBD2. This CDR3 contains 16 residues. J lost 9 bases, V lost 5 bases, and 9 bases had no gene match.